This T cell receptor (beta chain) is drawn from a study of blood T cell repertoires in COVID-19. Study summary: PBMCs, B-cell-depleted T cells, or T cells provided the cDNA or gDNA that made up the material.

Profiling relied on immunoSEQ multiplex PCR, and the TCRdb table lists in-frame clones only, not all of them. Of 300,000 or so clones in the sample, roughly 84% were seen once. This CDR3 has 14 residues. With 1 base removed from V and 3 bases from J, the gap between germline ends came to 10 bases. Germline CDR1 MNHNS, CDR2 SASEGT. The TCR sequence derives from a woman aged 30 to 39 who had recovered from COVID-19. The specimen sequenced was PBMCs or T cells enriched from blood (not recorded which). The chain has TRBV6-1 and TRBJ2-7; the D gene is possibly TRBD2 (6 bases). The CDR3 is CASSEGAGSYEQYF. Here the CDR3 DNA reads TGTGCCAGCAGTGAAGGGGCCGGGAGCTACGAGCAGTACTTC.